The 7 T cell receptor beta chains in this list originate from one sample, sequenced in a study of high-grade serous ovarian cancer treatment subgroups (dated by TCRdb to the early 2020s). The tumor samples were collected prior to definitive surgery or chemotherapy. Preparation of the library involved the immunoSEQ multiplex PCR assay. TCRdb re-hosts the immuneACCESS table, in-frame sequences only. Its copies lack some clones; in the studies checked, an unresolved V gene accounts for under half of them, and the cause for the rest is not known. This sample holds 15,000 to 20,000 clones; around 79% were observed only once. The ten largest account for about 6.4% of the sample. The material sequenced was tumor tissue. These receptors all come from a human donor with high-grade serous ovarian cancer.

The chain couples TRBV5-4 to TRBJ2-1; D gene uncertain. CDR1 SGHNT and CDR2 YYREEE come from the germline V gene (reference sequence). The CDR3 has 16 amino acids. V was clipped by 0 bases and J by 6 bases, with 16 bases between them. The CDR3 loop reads CASSLGAQVLTNEQFF. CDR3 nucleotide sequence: TGTGCCAGCAGCTTGGGGGCTCAGGTATTAACCAATGAGCAGTTCTTC.

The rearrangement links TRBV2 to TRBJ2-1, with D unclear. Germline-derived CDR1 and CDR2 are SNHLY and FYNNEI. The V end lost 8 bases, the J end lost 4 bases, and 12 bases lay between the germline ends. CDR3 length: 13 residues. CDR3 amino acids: CASARVRYNEQFF. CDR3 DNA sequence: TGTGCCAGCGCAAGGGTAAGGTACAATGAGCAGTTCTTC.

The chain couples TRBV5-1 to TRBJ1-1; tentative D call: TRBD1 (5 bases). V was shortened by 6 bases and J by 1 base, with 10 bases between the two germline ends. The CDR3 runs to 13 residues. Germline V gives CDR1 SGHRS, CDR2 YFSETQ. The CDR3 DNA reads TGCGCCAGCACTACCACAGGGAACACTGAAGCTTTCTTT. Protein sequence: CASTTTGNTEAFF.

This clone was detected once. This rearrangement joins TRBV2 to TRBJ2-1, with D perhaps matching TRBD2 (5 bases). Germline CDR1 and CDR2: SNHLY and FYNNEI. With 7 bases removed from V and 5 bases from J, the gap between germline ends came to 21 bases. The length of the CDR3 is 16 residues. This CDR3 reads CASTEALLVTHNEQFF. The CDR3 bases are TGTGCCAGCACCGAAGCCTTACTAGTGACCCACAATGAGCAGTTCTTC.

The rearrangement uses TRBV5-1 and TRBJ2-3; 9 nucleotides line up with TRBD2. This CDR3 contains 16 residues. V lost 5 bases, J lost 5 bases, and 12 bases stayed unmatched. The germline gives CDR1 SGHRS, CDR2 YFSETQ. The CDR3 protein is CASRSTSGSLGDTQYF. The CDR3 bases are TGCGCCAGCAGGTCGACTAGCGGATCCTTGGGAGATACGCAGTATTTT.

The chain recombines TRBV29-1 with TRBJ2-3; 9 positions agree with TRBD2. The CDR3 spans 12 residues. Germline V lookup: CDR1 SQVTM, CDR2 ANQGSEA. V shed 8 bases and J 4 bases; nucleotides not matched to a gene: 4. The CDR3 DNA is TGCAGCTTTAGCGGGAGAGCAGATACGCAGTATTTT. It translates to CSFSGRADTQYF.

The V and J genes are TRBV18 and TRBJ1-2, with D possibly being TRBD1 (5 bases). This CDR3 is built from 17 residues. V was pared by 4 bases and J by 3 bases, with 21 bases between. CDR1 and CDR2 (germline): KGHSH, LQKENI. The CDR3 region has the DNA TGTGCCAGCTCACTTGCAACGGGGCCCTTTGATGACTATGGCTACACCTTC. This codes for CASSLATGPFDDYGYTF. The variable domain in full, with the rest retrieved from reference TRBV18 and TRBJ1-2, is NAGVMQNPRHLVRRRGQEARLRCSPMKGHSHVYWYRQLPEEGLKFMVYLQKENIIDESGMPKERFSAEFPKEGPSILRIQQVVRGDSAAYFCASSLATGPFDDYGYTFGSGTRLTVV.